The 14 T cell receptor beta chains given below trace back to one sample, sequenced in a study of T-cell reconstitution after alpha-beta-depleted transplantation in children (dated by TCRdb to 2016 to 2017). Library preparation employed PCR. Sequencing relied on an Illumina HiSeq 2500. TCR libraries were prepared with molecular barcoding, using unique molecular identifiers to normalize TCRbeta repertoire quantification. The raw public data were reprocessed by TCRdb itself: fastp quality trimming at Q25, MiXCR clonotype calling, in-frame beta chains only. Each entry is one CDR3 protein sequence, shown with its most common DNA and genes. For this sample the table gives some 110,000 distinct CDR3 sequences, of which 9% to 12% were detected only once. Less than 40% of the sample belongs to the ten largest clones. Explained via the paper, the treatment or condition label denotes: allogeneic hematopoietic cell transplantation with graft depleted of TCRalphabeta T cells and CD19 B cells.

The sequenced sample was PBMCs, obtained before TCRalphabeta/CD19-depleted stem cell transplant. The receptors here all came from a boy between 2 and 15 years old with acute lymphoblastic leukemia, due to receive a stem cell transplant.

V is TRBV28 and J is TRBJ1-5; tentatively, D is TRBD1 (6 bases). Germline CDR1 and CDR2: MDHEN and SYDVKM. V lost 5 bases, J lost 3 bases, and 11 bases lay in between. The CDR3 is 14 residues long. In nucleotides, the CDR3 is TGTGCCAGCAGTGCCCGGGGGCACAATCAGCCCCAGCATTTT. Amino acids: CASSARGHNQPQHF.

This sequence joins TRBV30 and TRBJ2-6; D is possibly TRBD1 (6 bases). The CDR3 consists of 17 residues. V was clipped by 2 bases and J by 0 bases, with 14 bases between them. Germline loops: CDR1 GTSNPN, CDR2 SVGIG (reference sequence). The CDR3 reads CAWSPHPTGSGANVLTF. DNA for the CDR3: TGTGCCTGGAGTCCACACCCGACAGGCTCTGGGGCCAACGTCCTGACTTTC.

The chain is built from TRBV5-1 and TRBJ1-3; no reliable D call. V was shortened by 2 bases and J by 0 bases, with 6 bases between the two germline ends. CDR3 length: 14 residues. Germline V CDR1 and CDR2: SGHRS, YFSETQ. CDR3 amino acids: CASSLGNSGNTIYF. CDR3 in DNA: TGCGCCAGCAGCTTAGGCAACTCTGGAAACACCATATATTTT.

This clonotype showed up just once. A single base separates this from a much larger clone, so it may be a read error. The chain employs TRBV12-3 or TRBV12-4 and TRBJ2-1; 8 nucleotides line up with TRBD2. The CDR3 covers 14 residues. The CDR3 reads CASSDSGTYNQQFF. The CDR3 DNA reads TGTGCCAGCAGTGATAGCGGGACTTACAATCAGCAGTTCTTC.

The chain carries TRBV28 and TRBJ2-7, with a weak D call TRBD2 (5 bases). Germline V gene sequence: CDR1 MDHEN, CDR2 SYDVKM. The CDR3 is 13 residues long. Trimming took 5 bases from V and 6 from J, leaving 14 bases between them. The CDR3 is CASSTAARGEQYF. CDR3 in DNA: TGTGCCAGCAGTACAGCAGCCCGGGGCGAGCAGTACTTC.

This clonotype was observed a handful of times. The V call is TRBV12-3 or TRBV12-4, the J call TRBJ2-4; D is ambiguous. The V end lost 3 bases, the J end lost 7 bases, and 10 bases lay between the germline ends. The CDR3 covers 13 residues. The CDR3 is CASSLVGINIQYF. As DNA, the CDR3 is TGTGCCAGCAGTTTGGTCGGAATTAACATTCAGTACTTC.

The chain combines TRBV10-2 with TRBJ2-3; D is unclear. The V gene's germline CDR1 is WSHSY and CDR2 SAAADI. The CDR3 loop spans 14 amino acids. Trimming stripped 10 bases from V and 6 bases from J, with 20 bases between. In DNA, the CDR3 is TGCGCCACGACCAACCTCCCCCTTTCGGATACGCAGTATTTT. Translation gives CATTNLPLSDTQYF.

This clonotype was seen a handful of times. The genes are TRBV10-3 and TRBJ2-3; the match to TRBD1 covers 8 bases. The V segment lost 10 bases and the J segment 4 bases; nucleotides outside the gene matches: 4. Germline V gene data show CDR1 as ENHRY and CDR2 as SYGVKD. The CDR3 spans 12 residues. The CDR3 loop reads CATQGAADTQYF. The CDR3 bases are TGTGCCACCCAGGGGGCGGCAGATACGCAGTATTTT.

The chain couples TRBV3-1 to TRBJ2-7; no clear D gene. The V and J ends lost 1 base and 3 bases respectively, with 7 bases between them. CDR3 length: 13 amino acids. Germline values: CDR1 LGHDT, CDR2 YNNKEL (reference sequence). The CDR3 loop reads CASSQVSGYEQYF. For the CDR3, the DNA is TGTGCCAGCAGCCAAGTTTCTGGCTACGAGCAGTACTTC.

The chain employs TRBV30 and TRBJ2-2, with D unclear. The CDR3 sequence is 11 residues long. Germline values: CDR1 GTSNPN, CDR2 SVGIG (reference sequence). Trimming left V 3 bases short and J 5 bases short, with 4 bases between. The CDR3 coding sequence is TGTGCCTGGAGAGGGACCGGGGAGCTGTTTTTT. Translating it yields CAWRGTGELFF.

This clonotype was observed a handful of times. The chain carries TRBV2 and TRBJ2-2; tentative D call: TRBD2 (6 bases). The CDR3 is 15 residues long. Germline CDR1 and CDR2: SNHLY and FYNNEI. Trimming left V 7 bases short and J 4 bases short, with 16 bases between. This CDR3 reads CASTSASRGTGELFF. Here the CDR3 DNA reads TGTGCCAGCACTAGCGCCTCCCGTGGCACCGGGGAGCTGTTTTTT.

This clonotype was observed at least ten times. This chain joins TRBV12-3 or TRBV12-4 and TRBJ2-3; D ambiguous. V was trimmed by 5 bases and J by 5 bases, leaving 8 bases between them. The CDR3 runs to 12 residues. The CDR3 is CASSRTVDTQYF. For the CDR3, the DNA is TGTGCCAGCAGTCGCACAGTAGATACGCAGTATTTT.

This clonotype appeared many times. This sequence joins TRBV6-5 and TRBJ2-3; D uncertain. V lost 5 bases, J lost 12 bases, and 15 bases lay in between. CDR1 and CDR2 from the germline V gene are MNHEY and SVGAGI. The CDR3 length is 12 residues. Written as DNA, the CDR3 is TGTGCCAGCAGTCCCTCCTTTAACGTACAGTATTTT. This gives the protein CASSPSFNVQYF.

This chain joins TRBV5-1 and TRBJ2-7; D gene ambiguous. CDR1 SGHRS and CDR2 YFSETQ come from the germline V gene. This CDR3 has 14 residues. The ends were cut back, 0 bases at V and 0 bases at J, with 7 bases in the middle. The CDR3 spells CASSLEPSSYEQYF. In DNA form, the CDR3 reads TGCGCCAGCAGCTTGGAGCCTAGCTCCTACGAGCAGTACTTC.